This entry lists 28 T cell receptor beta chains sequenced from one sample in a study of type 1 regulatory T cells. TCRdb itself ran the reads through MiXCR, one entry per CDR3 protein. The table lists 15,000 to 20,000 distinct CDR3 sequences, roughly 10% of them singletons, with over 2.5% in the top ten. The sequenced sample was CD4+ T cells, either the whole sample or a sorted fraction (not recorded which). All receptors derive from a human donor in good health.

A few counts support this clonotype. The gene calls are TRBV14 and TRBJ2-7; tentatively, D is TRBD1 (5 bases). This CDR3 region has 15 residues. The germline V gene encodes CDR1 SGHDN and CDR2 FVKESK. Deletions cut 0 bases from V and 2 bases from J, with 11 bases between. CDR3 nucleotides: TGTGCCAGCAGCCAAGACAAGGGGCCGACCTACGAGCAGTACTTC. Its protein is CASSQDKGPTYEQYF.

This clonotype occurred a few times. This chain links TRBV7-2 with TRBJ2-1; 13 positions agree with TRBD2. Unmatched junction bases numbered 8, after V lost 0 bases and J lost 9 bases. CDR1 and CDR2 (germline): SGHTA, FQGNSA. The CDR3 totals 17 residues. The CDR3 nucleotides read TGTGCCAGCAGCTTAGCCGGGACTAGCGGGATTCGAGGTGAGCAGTTCTTC. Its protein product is CASSLAGTSGIRGEQFF.

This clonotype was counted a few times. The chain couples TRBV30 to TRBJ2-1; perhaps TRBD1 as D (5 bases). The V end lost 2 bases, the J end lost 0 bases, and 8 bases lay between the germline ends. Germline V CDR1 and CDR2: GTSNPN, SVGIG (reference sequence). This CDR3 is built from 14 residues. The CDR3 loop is CAWSLGRSYNEQFF. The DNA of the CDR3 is TGTGCCTGGAGTTTGGGGCGCTCCTACAATGAGCAGTTCTTC.

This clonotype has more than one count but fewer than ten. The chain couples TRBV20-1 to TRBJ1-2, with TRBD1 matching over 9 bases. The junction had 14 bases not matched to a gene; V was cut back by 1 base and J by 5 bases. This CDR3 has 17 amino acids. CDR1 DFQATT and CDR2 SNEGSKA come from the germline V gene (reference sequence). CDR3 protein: CSARGRSTGGMGYGYTF. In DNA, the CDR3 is TGCAGTGCTAGAGGTCGATCGACAGGGGGTATGGGGTATGGCTACACCTTC.

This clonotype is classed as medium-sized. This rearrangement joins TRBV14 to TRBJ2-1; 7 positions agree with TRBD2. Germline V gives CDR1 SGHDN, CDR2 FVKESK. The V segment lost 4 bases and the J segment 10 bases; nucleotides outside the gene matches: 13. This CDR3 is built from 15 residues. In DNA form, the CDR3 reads TGTGCCAGCAGCCCCGCAGACGGCGGGAGAGGCGAGCAGTTCTTC. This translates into CASSPADGGRGEQFF.

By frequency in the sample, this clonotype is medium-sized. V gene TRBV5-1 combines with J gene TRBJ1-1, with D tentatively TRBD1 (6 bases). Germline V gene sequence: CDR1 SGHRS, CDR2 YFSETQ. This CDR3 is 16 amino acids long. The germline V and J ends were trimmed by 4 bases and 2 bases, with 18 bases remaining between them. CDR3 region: CASSTPSGGANTEAFF. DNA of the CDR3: TGCGCCAGCAGCACTCCTTCGGGGGGGGCTAACACTGAAGCTTTCTTT.

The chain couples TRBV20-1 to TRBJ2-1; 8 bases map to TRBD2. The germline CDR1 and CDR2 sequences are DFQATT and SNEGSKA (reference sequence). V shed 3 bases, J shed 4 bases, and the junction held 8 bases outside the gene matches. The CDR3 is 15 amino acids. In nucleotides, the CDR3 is TGCAGTGCTAGTAGGGTAAGCGGGAGTTACAATGAGCAGTTCTTC. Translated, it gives CSASRVSGSYNEQFF.

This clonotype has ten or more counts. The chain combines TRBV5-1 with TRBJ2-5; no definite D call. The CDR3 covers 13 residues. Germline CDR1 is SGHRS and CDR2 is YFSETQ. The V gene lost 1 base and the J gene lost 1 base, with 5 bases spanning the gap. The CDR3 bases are TGCGCCAGCAGCTTGTTCAGCCAAGAGACCCAGTACTTC. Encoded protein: CASSLFSQETQYF.

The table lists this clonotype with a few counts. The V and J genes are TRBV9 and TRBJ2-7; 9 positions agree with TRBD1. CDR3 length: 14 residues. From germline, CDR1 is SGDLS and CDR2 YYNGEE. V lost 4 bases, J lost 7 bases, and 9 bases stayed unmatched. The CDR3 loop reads CASSSRDRAEEQYF. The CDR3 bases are TGTGCCAGCAGCTCCAGGGACAGGGCTGAAGAGCAGTACTTC. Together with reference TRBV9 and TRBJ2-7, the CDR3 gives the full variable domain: DSGVTQTPKHLITATGQRVTLRCSPRSGDLSVYWYQQSLDQGLQFLIQYYNGEERAKGNILERFSAQQFPDLHSELNLSSLELGDSALYFCASSSRDRAEEQYFGPGTRLTVT.

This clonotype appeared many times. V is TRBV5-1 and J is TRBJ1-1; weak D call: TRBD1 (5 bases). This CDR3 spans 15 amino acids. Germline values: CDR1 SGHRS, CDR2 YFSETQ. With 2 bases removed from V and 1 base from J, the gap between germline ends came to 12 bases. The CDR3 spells CASSLFTGPNTEAFF. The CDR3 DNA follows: TGCGCCAGCAGCTTATTCACAGGTCCGAACACTGAAGCTTTCTTT.

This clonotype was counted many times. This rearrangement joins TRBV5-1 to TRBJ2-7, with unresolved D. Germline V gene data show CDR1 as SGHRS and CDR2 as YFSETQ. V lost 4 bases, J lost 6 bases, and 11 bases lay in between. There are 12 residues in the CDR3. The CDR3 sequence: CASSLPPSEQYF. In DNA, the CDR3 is TGCGCCAGCAGCCTCCCCCCATCCGAGCAGTACTTC.

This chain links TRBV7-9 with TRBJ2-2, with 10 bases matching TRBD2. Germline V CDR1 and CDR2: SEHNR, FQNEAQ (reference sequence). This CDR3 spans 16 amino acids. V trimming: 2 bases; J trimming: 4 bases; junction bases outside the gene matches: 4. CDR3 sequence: CASSLWLAGVTGELFF. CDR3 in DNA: TGTGCCAGCAGCTTATGGCTAGCGGGAGTCACCGGGGAGCTGTTTTTT.

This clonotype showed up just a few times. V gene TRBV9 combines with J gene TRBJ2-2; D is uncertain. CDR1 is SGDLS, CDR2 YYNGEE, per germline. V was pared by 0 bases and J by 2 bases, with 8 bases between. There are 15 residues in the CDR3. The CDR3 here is CASSVDLENTGELFF. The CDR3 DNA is TGTGCCAGCAGCGTAGATTTAGAAAACACCGGGGAGCTGTTTTTT.

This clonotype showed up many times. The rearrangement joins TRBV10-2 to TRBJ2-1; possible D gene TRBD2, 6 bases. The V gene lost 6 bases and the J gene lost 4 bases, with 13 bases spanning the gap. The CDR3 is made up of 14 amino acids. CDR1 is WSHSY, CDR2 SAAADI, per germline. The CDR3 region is CASRKRDFYNEQFF. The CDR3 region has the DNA TGCGCCAGCAGGAAAAGGGACTTTTACAATGAGCAGTTCTTC.

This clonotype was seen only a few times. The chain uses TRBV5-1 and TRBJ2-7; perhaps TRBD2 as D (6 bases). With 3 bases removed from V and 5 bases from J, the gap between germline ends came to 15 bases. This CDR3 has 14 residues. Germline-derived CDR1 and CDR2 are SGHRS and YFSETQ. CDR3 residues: CASSYRGGDNEQYF. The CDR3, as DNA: TGCGCCAGCAGCTACCGGGGAGGTGATAACGAGCAGTACTTC.

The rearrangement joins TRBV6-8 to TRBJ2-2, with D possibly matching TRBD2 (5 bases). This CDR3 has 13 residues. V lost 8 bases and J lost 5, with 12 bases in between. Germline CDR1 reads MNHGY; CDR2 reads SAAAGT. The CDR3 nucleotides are TGTGCCAGCCCGTTGAGGGCAACCGGGGAGCTGTTTTTT. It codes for CASPLRATGELFF.

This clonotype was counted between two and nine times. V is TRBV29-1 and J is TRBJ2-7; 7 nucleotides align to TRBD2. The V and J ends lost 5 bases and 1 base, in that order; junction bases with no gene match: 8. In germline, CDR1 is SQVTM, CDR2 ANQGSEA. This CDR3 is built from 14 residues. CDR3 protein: CSVSGAGRSYEQYF. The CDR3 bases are TGCAGCGTTTCGGGAGCGGGAAGGTCCTACGAGCAGTACTTC.

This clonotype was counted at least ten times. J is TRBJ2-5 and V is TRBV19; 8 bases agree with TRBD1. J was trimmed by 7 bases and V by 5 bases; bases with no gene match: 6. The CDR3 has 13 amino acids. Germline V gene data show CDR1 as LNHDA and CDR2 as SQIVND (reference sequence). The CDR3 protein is CASSDQGAVTQYF. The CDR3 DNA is TGTGCCAGTAGTGATCAGGGGGCCGTGACCCAGTACTTC.

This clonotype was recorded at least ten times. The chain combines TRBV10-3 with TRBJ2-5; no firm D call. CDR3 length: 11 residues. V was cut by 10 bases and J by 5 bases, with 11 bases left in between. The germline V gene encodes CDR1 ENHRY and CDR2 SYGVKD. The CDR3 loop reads CATWGEETQYF. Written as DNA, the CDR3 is TGTGCCACCTGGGGTGAGGAGACCCAGTACTTC.

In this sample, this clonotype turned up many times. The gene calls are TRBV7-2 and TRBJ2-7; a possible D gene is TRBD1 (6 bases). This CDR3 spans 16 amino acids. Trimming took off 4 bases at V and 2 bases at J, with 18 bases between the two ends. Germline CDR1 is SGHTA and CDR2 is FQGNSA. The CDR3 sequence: CASSSRPQGPTYEQYF. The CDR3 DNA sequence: TGTGCCAGCAGCTCGAGGCCTCAGGGGCCTACCTACGAGCAGTACTTC.

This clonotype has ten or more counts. This CDR3 reads CASKNDLNQETQYF. CDR3 DNA: TGTGCCAGCAAAAACGACCTAAACCAAGAGACCCAGTACTTC. The chain links TRBV2 to TRBJ2-5; D gene uncertain. The V gene's germline CDR1 is SNHLY and CDR2 FYNNEI. The V and J ends lost 7 bases and 0 bases respectively, with 12 bases between them. This CDR3 contains 14 residues.

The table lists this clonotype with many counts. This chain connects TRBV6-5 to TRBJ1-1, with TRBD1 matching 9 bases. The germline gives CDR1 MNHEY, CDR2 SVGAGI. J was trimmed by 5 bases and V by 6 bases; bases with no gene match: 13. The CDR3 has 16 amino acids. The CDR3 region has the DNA TGTGCCAGCAGCCCGCTCACCGGGACAGGGCTAACTGAAGCTTTCTTT. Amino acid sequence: CASSPLTGTGLTEAFF.

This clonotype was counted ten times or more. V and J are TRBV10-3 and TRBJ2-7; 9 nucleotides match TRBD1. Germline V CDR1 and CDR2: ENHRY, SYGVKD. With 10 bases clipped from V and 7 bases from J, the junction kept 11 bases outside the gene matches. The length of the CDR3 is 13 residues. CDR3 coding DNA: TGTGCCACCGGACCGGGACAGGGAGAGGAGCAGTACTTC. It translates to CATGPGQGEEQYF.

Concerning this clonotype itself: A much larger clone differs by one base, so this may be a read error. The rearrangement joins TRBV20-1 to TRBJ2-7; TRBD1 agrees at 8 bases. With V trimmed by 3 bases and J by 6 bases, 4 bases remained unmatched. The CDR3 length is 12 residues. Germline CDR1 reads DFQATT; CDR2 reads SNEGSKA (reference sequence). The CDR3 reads CSARHRGFEQYF. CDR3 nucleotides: TGCAGTGCTAGGCACAGGGGGTTCGAGCAGTACTTC.

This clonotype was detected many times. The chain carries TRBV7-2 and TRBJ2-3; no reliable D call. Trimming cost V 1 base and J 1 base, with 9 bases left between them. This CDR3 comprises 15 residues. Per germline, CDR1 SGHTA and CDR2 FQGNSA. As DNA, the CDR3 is TGTGCCAGCAGCTTAGGGCCAGGCCGCACAGATACGCAGTATTTT. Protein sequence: CASSLGPGRTDTQYF.

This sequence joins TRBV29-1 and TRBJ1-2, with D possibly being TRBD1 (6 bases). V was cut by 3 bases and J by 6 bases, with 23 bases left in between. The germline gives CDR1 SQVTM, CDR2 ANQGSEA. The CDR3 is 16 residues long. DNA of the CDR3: TGCAGCGTTGAGGAAATAAGGGGGGGACTATATAATGGCTACACCTTC. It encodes CSVEEIRGGLYNGYTF. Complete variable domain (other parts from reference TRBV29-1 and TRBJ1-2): SAVISQKPSRDICQRGTSLTIQCQVDSQVTMMFWYRQQPGQSLTLIATANQGSEATYESGFVIDKFPISRPNLTFSTLTVSNMSPEDSSIYLCSVEEIRGGLYNGYTFGSGTRLTVV.

CDR3 residues: CASSLDGRNADTQYF. In DNA, the CDR3 is TGTGCCAGCAGCTTAGACGGGAGGAACGCAGATACGCAGTATTTT. The rearrangement uses TRBV7-9 and TRBJ2-3; 7 bases fit TRBD2. The germline CDR1 and CDR2 sequences are SEHNR and FQNEAQ (reference sequence). The CDR3 is 15 amino acids. V was clipped by 1 base and J by 4 bases; unmatched bases: 5.

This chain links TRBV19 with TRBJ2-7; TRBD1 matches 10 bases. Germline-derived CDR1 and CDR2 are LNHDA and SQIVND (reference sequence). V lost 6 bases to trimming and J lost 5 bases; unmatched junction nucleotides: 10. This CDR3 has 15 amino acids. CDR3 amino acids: CASSPGQGVGDEQYF. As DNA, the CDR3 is TGTGCCAGTAGCCCAGGACAGGGGGTGGGCGACGAGCAGTACTTC.